One T cell receptor beta chain is described in this entry. Its target is unknown. The data belong to a study of monozygotic twins with inflammatory bowel disease. General study results and limits: Relative to healthy twins, IBD patients had fewer clonotypes in common with others, a gap that was especially apparent with disease activity. Compared with healthy co-twins, IBD patients showed reduced TCRbeta repertoire diversity by inverse Simpson. Between concordant and discordant twins, repertoire similarity failed to differ, a result that limited power may explain.

Germline V gene data show CDR1 as LNHDA and CDR2 as SQIVND (reference sequence). This CDR3 spans 18 amino acids. With the 5' RACE reads reprocessed, TCRdb shows one record per CDR3 protein and no DNA. The sample's table shows 300,000 to 400,000 distinct CDR3 sequences. V usage is TRBV19 and J usage is TRBJ2-1; the D gene TCRdb calls, TRBD2, cannot be checked with no DNA. The origin of this receptor is a human donor with ulcerative colitis or Crohn's disease, or a healthy co-twin of an affected twin (not recorded which). The specimen was blood. CDR3 loop: CASWSGTSGRSSYNEQFF.